A selection of T cell receptor beta chains follows, all from one sample in a study of cytomegalovirus exposure and HLA in healthy donors. Sequencing used immunoSEQ multiplex PCR; TCRdb keeps in-frame clones, though not all of them. The sample shows some 330,000 clones, about nine tenths of them seen only once. The source material was PBMCs. Every receptor here comes from a woman aged 18-29 years in good health and CMV-seronegative. Each CDR3 is given with its conserved first and last residue. D genes are given only for firm matches. Rows may omit the clone size; those that give it use once, few, many or a size class.

DNA | CDR3 | V | size | length | D | J
TGCAGCGTTGGCCGCAGGGGCGAGGGGACTGAAGCTTTCTTT | CSVGRRGEGTEAFF | TRBV29-1 | NA | 14 | NA | TRBJ1-1
TGCGCCAGCAGCCAGTGGGGGCTAGCGGGAGCCCTCCCCAACACCGGGGAGCTGTTTTTT | CASSQWGLAGALPNTGELFF | TRBV4-1 | NA | 20 | TRBD2 | TRBJ2-2
TGTGCCAGCACCGTCGGGAGCACACCCTATGGCTACACCTTC | CASTVGSTPYGYTF | TRBV9 | NA | 14 | NA | TRBJ1-2
TGTGCCAGCTCACCTAGCGGACCGCCTTACAATGAGCAGTTCTTC | CASSPSGPPYNEQFF | TRBV18 | NA | 15 | NA | TRBJ2-1
TGTGCCAGCGAAACGGGACTAGCTTACGAGCAGTACTTC | CASETGLAYEQYF | TRBV5-6 | NA | 13 | TRBD2 | TRBJ2-7
TGTGCCAGCAGCAGGGGGCTGTCTGAAGCTTTCTTT | CASSRGLSEAFF | TRBV2 | NA | 12 | TRBD1 | TRBJ1-1
TGCGCCAGCAGCGCAGGAGATACGCAGTATTTT | CASSAGDTQYF | TRBV5-1 | NA | 11 | NA | TRBJ2-3
TGTGCCAGCAGCGAGCAACAGGGGAGCTATGGCTACACCTTC | CASSEQQGSYGYTF | TRBV2 | few | 14 | TRBD1 | TRBJ1-2
TGTGCCAGCAGCTCGGACAGGGGCCCTCAAGAGACCCAGTACTTC | CASSSDRGPQETQYF | TRBV28 | NA | 15 | TRBD1 | TRBJ2-5
TGTGCCAGCAGCCCACGACTAGCGGGAGGAACGTCCCCAAACGTGAATCATGAGCAGTTCTTC | CASSPRLAGGTSPNVNHEQFF | TRBV7-8 | NA | 21 | TRBD2 | TRBJ2-1
TGTGCCAGCAGTTCATACAGGGGCGACCAAGAGACCCAGTACTTC | CASSSYRGDQETQYF | TRBV27 | NA | 15 | TRBD1 | TRBJ2-5
TGTGCCAGCAGCCCGACCCTGACTAGCGGGATCTACGAGCAGTACTTC | CASSPTLTSGIYEQYF | TRBV7-2 | NA | 16 | TRBD2 | TRBJ2-7
TGTGCCAGCAGCCAAGTTCCTAGCGACGCCTACAATGAGCAGTTCTTC | CASSQVPSDAYNEQFF | TRBV4-2 | NA | 16 | NA | TRBJ2-1
TGTGCCAGCAGGGAGGGGCGCTGGGACAAAAACATTCAGTACTTC | CASREGRWDKNIQYF | TRBV6-1 | NA | 15 | NA | TRBJ2-4
TGTGCCATCAGTGAGCAGGGAGGCCCGAATGAAAAACTGTTTTTT | CAISEQGGPNEKLFF | TRBV10-3 | NA | 15 | NA | TRBJ1-4
TGTGCCAGCAGCTTACAGGGTGGGAACACTGAAGCTTTCTTT | CASSLQGGNTEAFF | TRBV7-3 | few | 14 | NA | TRBJ1-1
TGTGCCAGCAGTACCGGGACAGGGAACGTTTTAGGCGAGACCCAGTACTTC | CASSTGTGNVLGETQYF | TRBV2 | NA | 17 | TRBD1 | TRBJ2-5
TGCGCCAGCAGCCAAGGGACAGGGGAAGGAAATGAGCAGTTCTTC | CASSQGTGEGNEQFF | TRBV4-1 | NA | 15 | TRBD1 | TRBJ2-1
TGTGCCAGCAGTTTATCCCCTAGGGGTTACTCCCAAGAGACCCAGTACTTC | CASSLSPRGYSQETQYF | TRBV28 | once | 17 | NA | TRBJ2-5
TGTGCCAGCAGCACAGACCAGGGGGGTACAGGAAAACTGTTTTTT | CASSTDQGGTGKLFF | TRBV7-8 | NA | 15 | TRBD1 | TRBJ1-4
TGCGCCAGCAGCAAACTACAGGGCGGCGATACGCAGTATTTT | CASSKLQGGDTQYF | TRBV5-1 | once | 14 | NA | TRBJ2-3